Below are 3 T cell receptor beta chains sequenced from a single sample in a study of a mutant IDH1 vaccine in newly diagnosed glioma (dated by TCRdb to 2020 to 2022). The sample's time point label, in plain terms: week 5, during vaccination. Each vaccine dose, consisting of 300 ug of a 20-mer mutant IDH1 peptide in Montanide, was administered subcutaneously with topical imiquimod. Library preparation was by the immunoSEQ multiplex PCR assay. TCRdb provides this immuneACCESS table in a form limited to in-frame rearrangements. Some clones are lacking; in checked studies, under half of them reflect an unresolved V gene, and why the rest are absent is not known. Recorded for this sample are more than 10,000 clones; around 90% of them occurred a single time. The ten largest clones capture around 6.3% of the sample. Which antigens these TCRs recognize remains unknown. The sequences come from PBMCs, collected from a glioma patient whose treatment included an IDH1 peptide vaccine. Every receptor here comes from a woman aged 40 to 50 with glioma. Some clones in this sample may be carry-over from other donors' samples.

The CDR3 here is CASARPGLADHNEQFF. CDR3 DNA: TGTGCCAGCGCCAGACCGGGACTAGCGGACCACAATGAGCAGTTCTTC. This chain connects TRBV2 to TRBJ2-1; 11 nucleotides agree with TRBD2. Germline CDR1 reads SNHLY; CDR2 reads FYNNEI. The CDR3 has 16 residues. V was pared by 8 bases and J by 5 bases, with 11 bases of the junction left unmatched. Looking up the rest from reference TRBV2 and TRBJ2-1 gives the full variable domain: EPEVTQTPSHQVTQMGQEVILRCVPISNHLYFYWYRQILGQKVEFLVSFYNNEISEKSEIFDDQFSVERPDGSNFTLKIRSTKLEDSAMYFCASARPGLADHNEQFFGPGTRLTVL.

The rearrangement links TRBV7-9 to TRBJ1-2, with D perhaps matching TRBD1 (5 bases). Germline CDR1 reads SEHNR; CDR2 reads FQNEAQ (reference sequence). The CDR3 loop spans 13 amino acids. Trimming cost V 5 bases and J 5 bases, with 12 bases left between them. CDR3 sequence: CASSHGGVYGYTF. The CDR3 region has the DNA TGTGCCAGCAGCCACGGGGGAGTATATGGCTACACCTTC. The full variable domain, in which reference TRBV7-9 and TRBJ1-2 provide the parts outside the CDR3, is DTGVSQNPRHKITKRGQNVTFRCDPISEHNRLYWYRQTLGQGPEFLTYFQNEAQLEKSRLLSDRFSAERPKGSFSTLEIQRTEQGDSAMYLCASSHGGVYGYTFGSGTRLTVV.

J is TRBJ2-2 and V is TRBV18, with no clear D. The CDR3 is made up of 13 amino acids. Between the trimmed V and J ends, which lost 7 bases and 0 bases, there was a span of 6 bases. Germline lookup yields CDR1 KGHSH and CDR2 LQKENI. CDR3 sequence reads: CASYAANTGELFF. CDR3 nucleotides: TGTGCCAGCTATGCAGCGAACACCGGGGAGCTGTTTTTT.